The sequence of this T cell receptor beta chain was determined in a study of control samples from healthy donors and cancer patients. This table comes from immunoSEQ multiplex PCR, and its TCRdb copy is limited to in-frame clones, with some not included. Here the sample spans 150,000 to 200,000 clones, approximately 90% being singletons. The CDR3 runs to 16 residues. After removal of 5 bases from V and 7 bases from J, the junction contained 11 bases not matched to a gene. Per the germline V gene, CDR1 is SEHNR and CDR2 is FQNEAQ (reference sequence). This TCR was recovered from a woman aged 25 to 39 in good health. Sequenced input: blood. J is TRBJ1-6 and V is TRBV7-9, with 7 bases lining up with TRBD1. CDR3 protein: CASSPGGTGANSPLHF. DNA of the CDR3: TGTGCCAGCAGCCCAGGAGGAACAGGGGCAAATTCACCCCTCCACTTT.